The T cell receptor (beta chain) described here comes from a study of T cells after yellow fever vaccination. Points from the study as a whole: The secondary response peaked faster, at day 5 versus 15, but was weaker. Contaminants from the bulk population, in the form of abundant clonotypes, could be found in FACS-sorted repertoires. Post-booster reappearance was seen for most primary-vaccination clones (roughly 96% CD4, about 88% CD8).

A universal primer site and UMIs were added as TCR cDNA was made by 5'RACE template switching. MiXCR, run by TCRdb on the 5' RACE reads, gives a single entry per CDR3 protein. The top ten clones hold about 20% of a sample with around 310,000 distinct CDR3 sequences, approximately 3.9% of them seen once. This clonotype was picked up a small number of times. Its antigen is not identified. Looked up from germline, CDR1 is SGHRS and CDR2 is YFSETQ. V lost 2 bases and J lost 6; bases outside the gene matches: 3. The CDR3 sequence is 14 residues long. The clonotype comes from a man aged 18-30 years who received the YFV17D yellow fever vaccine. The sequences come from PBMCs, collected on the day of the yellow fever booster vaccination. V and J are TRBV5-1 and TRBJ1-4; 8 bases fit TRBD1. As DNA, the CDR3 is TGCGCCAGCAGCTTCACAGGGGGTGATGAAAAACTGTTTTTT. It is translated as CASSFTGGDEKLFF.